Listed below are T cell receptor beta chains from one sample, sequenced in a study of blood T cell repertoires in COVID-19. This table comes from immunoSEQ multiplex PCR, and its TCRdb copy is limited to in-frame clones, with some not included. The sample carries roughly 180,000 clones, over 70% recorded once. Sequenced: PBMCs or T cells enriched from blood (not recorded which). The receptor set was obtained from a woman aged 40 to 50 with acute COVID-19. Both conserved end residues are part of each CDR3. The D gene is left open where the match is weak. The listing skips clone size in some rows; elsewhere it reads once, few, many or a size class.

size,J,D,V,CDR3,DNA
NA,TRBJ2-1,TRBD2,TRBV12-3/TRBV12-4,CASSWISGRSQFF,TGTGCCAGCAGTTGGATTAGCGGGAGATCCCAGTTCTTC
once,TRBJ2-1,TRBD2,TRBV7-2,CASSLARSGRAHEQFF,TGTGCCAGCAGCTTAGCGCGCAGCGGGAGGGCCCATGAGCAGTTCTTC
NA,TRBJ2-1,NA,TRBV5-1,CASSLGDTGYNEQFF,TGCGCCAGCAGCTTGGGCGACACCGGTTACAATGAGCAGTTCTTC
NA,TRBJ1-5,TRBD1,TRBV12-5,CASGGQTNQPQHF,TGTGCTAGTGGGGGACAGACCAATCAGCCCCAGCATTTT
once,TRBJ1-1,NA,TRBV4-2,CASRTRTDGDTEAFF,TGTGCCAGCAGGACCCGAACCGACGGGGACACTGAAGCTTTCTTT
NA,TRBJ2-2,NA,TRBV2,CASRTDYHLGELFF,TGTGCCAGCAGGACCGACTATCATCTCGGGGAGCTGTTTTTT
NA,TRBJ2-7,TRBD2,TRBV3-1/TRBV3-2,CASSHFSGNHQYF,TGTGCCAGCAGCCATTTTAGCGGGAACCATCAGTACTTC
NA,TRBJ1-2,NA,TRBV19,CATRPGREPEPLNYGYTF,TGTGCCACCCGTCCGGGGAGGGAACCGGAACCCCTTAACTATGGCTACACCTTC
NA,TRBJ1-2,NA,TRBV2,CASSGTLSNYGYTF,TGTGCCAGCAGTGGGACACTTTCTAACTATGGCTACACCTTC
NA,TRBJ2-3,NA,TRBV9,CASSVYSGSTDTQYF,TGTGCCAGCAGCGTCTACAGCGGTAGCACAGATACGCAGTATTTT
NA,TRBJ1-2,NA,TRBV4-1,CASSQRQEPNYGYTF,TGCGCCAGCAGCCAGAGACAGGAGCCCAACTATGGCTACACCTTC
NA,TRBJ1-1,NA,TRBV7-3,CASSLTAGREAFF,TGTGCCAGCAGCTTAACTGCCGGCAGGGAAGCTTTCTTT
NA,TRBJ1-2,TRBD1,TRBV28,CASSLATTGYRGYTF,TGTGCCAGCAGTCTGGCTACGACAGGGTACCGTGGCTACACCTTC
once,TRBJ1-2,NA,TRBV12-3/TRBV12-4,CASSLRAWGYTF,TGTGCCAGCAGTTTGAGGGCCTGGGGCTACACCTTC
NA,TRBJ2-6,TRBD2,TRBV28,CASRHSGRSRFAGANVLTF,TGTGCCAGCAGACATAGCGGGAGGTCCCGCTTTGCTGGGGCCAACGTCCTGACTTTC
NA,TRBJ2-5,NA,TRBV5-4,CASSLVDSGRQETQYF,TGTGCCAGCAGCTTGGTTGATAGCGGTCGTCAAGAGACCCAGTACTTC
NA,TRBJ2-1,NA,TRBV11-3,CASSSLADEQFF,TGTGCCAGCAGCTCCCTAGCCGATGAGCAGTTCTTC
NA,TRBJ1-2,TRBD1,TRBV24-1,CATSDTDRVYGYTF,TGTGCCACCAGTGACACGGACAGGGTTTATGGCTACACCTTC
NA,TRBJ2-7,TRBD1,TRBV5-1,CASSKGTGGTGEQYF,TGCGCCAGCAGCAAAGGGACAGGGGGGACGGGCGAGCAGTACTTC
NA,TRBJ2-5,NA,TRBV7-2,CASSPQGAPETQYF,TGTGCCAGCAGCCCACAGGGCGCTCCGGAGACCCAGTACTTC
NA,TRBJ2-1,TRBD2,TRBV5-1,CASSWGLADNEQFF,TGCGCCAGCAGCTGGGGACTAGCGGACAATGAGCAGTTCTTC
NA,TRBJ2-7,NA,TRBV28,CASSSPAGTEQYF,TGTGCCAGCAGTTCCCCTGCAGGAACCGAGCAGTACTTC
NA,TRBJ1-3,NA,TRBV3-1/TRBV3-2,CASSQGQNSGNTIYF,TGTGCCAGCAGCCAAGGTCAAAACTCTGGAAACACCATATATTTT
NA,TRBJ1-1,NA,TRBV9,CASSIGQNTEAFF,TGTGCCAGCAGCATCGGACAGAACACTGAAGCTTTCTTT
NA,TRBJ2-3,TRBD2,TRBV3-1/TRBV3-2,CASSRNAGGSTDTQYF,TGTGCCAGCAGCCGAAACGCGGGAGGGAGCACAGATACGCAGTATTTT
NA,TRBJ2-5,NA,TRBV7-6,CASSLDDSQETQYF,TGTGCCAGCAGCTTAGACGACAGCCAAGAGACCCAGTACTTC
many,TRBJ2-7,TRBD1,TRBV6-5,CASTGQGLSYEQYF,TGTGCCAGCACGGGACAGGGGCTTTCGTACGAGCAGTACTTC
few,TRBJ2-2,TRBD1,TRBV19,CASRSDRANTGELFF,TGTGCCAGTAGGTCGGACAGGGCGAACACCGGGGAGCTGTTTTTT
NA,TRBJ2-7,TRBD2,TRBV5-6,CASSLTGTSNEQYF,TGTGCCAGCAGCTTAACAGGGACTAGCAACGAGCAGTACTTC
few,TRBJ1-2,NA,TRBV2,CASSVGEGSGYTF,TGTGCCAGCAGTGTAGGCGAGGGAAGCGGCTACACCTTC
NA,TRBJ1-2,NA,TRBV12-3/TRBV12-4,CASSLAGAHGYTF,TGTGCCAGCAGTTTAGCAGGGGCTCACGGCTACACCTTC
NA,TRBJ2-5,TRBD1,TRBV29-1,CSVGGSAGGQETQYF,TGCAGCGTTGGAGGATCCGCAGGGGGCCAAGAGACCCAGTACTTC
NA,TRBJ2-3,NA,TRBV28,CASRYYTDTQYF,TGTGCCAGCAGGTACTACACAGATACGCAGTATTTT
NA,TRBJ2-5,TRBD1,TRBV5-1,CASSLAVGQQETQYF,TGCGCCAGCAGCTTGGCCGTGGGACAGCAAGAGACCCAGTACTTC
NA,TRBJ2-1,TRBD2,TRBV11-3,CASSLDLGLAIEQFF,TGTGCCAGCAGCTTAGATCTGGGACTAGCGATTGAGCAGTTCTTC
NA,TRBJ1-4,NA,TRBV18,CASSPPIRAGRNEKLFF,TGTGCCAGCTCACCACCGATCAGGGCAGGGCGTAATGAAAAACTGTTTTTT
NA,TRBJ2-1,NA,TRBV21-1,CASRERASGKRDNEQFF,TGTGCCAGCAGAGAGCGGGCTAGCGGGAAACGGGACAATGAGCAGTTCTTC
NA,TRBJ2-3,TRBD2,TRBV11-1,CASSLLAEASNTQYF,TGTGCCAGCAGTCTTCTAGCGGAGGCCTCAAATACGCAGTATTTT
NA,TRBJ2-1,NA,TRBV11-1,CASSLAHFSRRDEQFF,TGTGCCAGCAGCTTAGCGCATTTTAGTCGCCGCGATGAGCAGTTCTTC
NA,TRBJ1-5,NA,TRBV6-1,CASSEGWGRGGSSQPQHF,TGTGCCAGCAGTGAAGGGTGGGGGAGGGGTGGCTCGAGTCAGCCCCAGCATTTT
NA,TRBJ1-5,NA,TRBV19,CASSIAGASNQPQHF,TGTGCCAGTAGTATAGCTGGGGCGAGCAATCAGCCCCAGCATTTT
NA,TRBJ1-2,NA,TRBV6-5,CASRPTKHSYTF,TGTGCCAGCAGGCCCACGAAACATAGCTACACCTTC
NA,TRBJ2-1,TRBD1,TRBV12-5,CASGLSTGDEQFF,TGTGCTAGTGGTCTTAGCACAGGGGATGAGCAGTTCTTC
NA,TRBJ2-1,TRBD2,TRBV5-1,CASSFREAGAIYNEQFF,TGCGCCAGCAGCTTCAGAGAAGCGGGAGCAATATACAATGAGCAGTTCTTC
NA,TRBJ2-1,TRBD2,TRBV6-5,CASSYGGLAAYNEQFF,TGTGCCAGCAGTTACGGGGGACTAGCGGCATACAATGAGCAGTTCTTC
NA,TRBJ1-1,NA,TRBV5-1,CASSLAPDGGEAFF,TGCGCCAGCAGCTTGGCCCCCGATGGAGGTGAAGCTTTCTTT
NA,TRBJ1-2,TRBD1,TRBV11-3,CASSLDSTGDYGYTF,TGTGCCAGCAGCTTAGATTCGACAGGGGACTATGGCTACACCTTC
NA,TRBJ2-3,TRBD2,TRBV7-3,CASSLSAGVGDTQYF,TGTGCCAGCAGCTTGTCCGCGGGAGTGGGGGATACGCAGTATTTT
NA,TRBJ1-2,TRBD1,TRBV29-1,CSVGGGQGVIYGYTF,TGCAGCGTGGGAGGGGGACAGGGGGTAATATATGGCTACACCTTC
NA,TRBJ1-2,TRBD1,TRBV12-3/TRBV12-4,CASSRDRSYGYTF,TGTGCCAGCAGCCGGGACAGATCCTATGGCTACACCTTC
NA,TRBJ2-5,NA,TRBV5-1,CASSLAGTLQETQYF,TGCGCCAGCAGCTTGGCCGGGACTCTCCAAGAGACCCAGTACTTC
once,TRBJ2-2,NA,TRBV21-1,CASSKEVGERVGELFF,TGTGCCAGCAGCAAAGAGGTGGGAGAGAGGGTCGGGGAGCTGTTTTTT
NA,TRBJ2-7,NA,TRBV27,CASSLSGSSRFYEQYF,TGTGCCAGCAGTTTATCGGGCAGTAGTCGTTTCTACGAGCAGTACTTC